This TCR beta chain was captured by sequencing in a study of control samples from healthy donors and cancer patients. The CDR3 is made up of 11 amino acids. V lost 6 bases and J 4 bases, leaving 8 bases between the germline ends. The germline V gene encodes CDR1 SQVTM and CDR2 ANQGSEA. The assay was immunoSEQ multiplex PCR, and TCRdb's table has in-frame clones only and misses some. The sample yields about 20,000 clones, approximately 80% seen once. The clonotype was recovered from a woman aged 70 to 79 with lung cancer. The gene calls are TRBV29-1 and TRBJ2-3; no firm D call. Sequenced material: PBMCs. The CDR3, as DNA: TGCAGCGTCCTGGGTGCAGATACGCAGTATTTT. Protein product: CSVLGADTQYF.